The clone carrying this TCR beta chain came up once. Antigen: not known. 60 Vbeta and 13 Jbeta primers were used in PCR. Clones were sequenced by immunoSEQ multiplex PCR, and TCRdb holds only the in-frame ones, with some missing. Of 95,000 to 130,000 clones listed, approximately 70% are singletons. The sample belongs to a study of cytomegalovirus exposure and HLA in healthy donors. General study results and limits: Data from an earlier analysis indicated that most TCR beta V segments were productive either about 87% or about 30% of the time. Follow-up analysis found HLA locus-dependent TCR association rates, highest for DRB1 and lowest for HLA-C. In a later analysis, a missense DCLRE1C variant was linked to TCR beta V- and J-gene trimming.

This CDR3 contains 13 residues. V lost 6 bases and J 0 bases, leaving 6 bases between the germline ends. Germline V gives CDR1 LNHDA, CDR2 SQIVND (reference sequence). The sample taken for sequencing was PBMCs. The V call is TRBV19, the J call TRBJ2-1; D may be TRBD2 (5 bases). This TCR was recovered from a woman aged 40-49 years in good health and CMV-seropositive. CDR3 nucleotides: TGTGCCAGTAGAAGCGGCTCCTACAATGAGCAGTTCTTC. Its protein is CASRSGSYNEQFF.